This T cell receptor beta chain was captured in a study of identical twins. Worth noting for this clonotype: The antigen is undetermined.

TCRdb re-called the 5' RACE reads through MiXCR, storing one row per CDR3 protein. Among a few hundred thousand distinct CDR3 sequences, roughly 9.9% were seen once, and the ten largest hold approximately 3.2%. Broader study findings: Whereas memory repertoires showed no such difference, abundant cord blood beta clonotypes carried fewer insertions.

Germline V gene sequence: CDR1 MNHEY, CDR2 SVGAGI. V was cut by 4 bases and J by 4 bases, with 11 bases left in between. The CDR3 consists of 14 residues. The sample also formed part of further work on yellow fever vaccine responses in identical twins.

Sequenced input: PBMCs. V gene TRBV6-5 combines with J gene TRBJ2-4, with D maybe TRBD1 (7 bases). The receptor was derived from a woman aged 18 to 35 in good health. For the CDR3, the DNA is TGTGCCAGCAGTTCCGCGGGACAGAAAAACATTCAGTACTTC. This encodes CASSSAGQKNIQYF.